This entry lists 15 T cell receptor beta chains sequenced from one sample in a study of shared clonotypes between healthy human individuals. The assay was immunoSEQ multiplex PCR, and TCRdb's table has in-frame clones only and misses some. Of about 1.1 million clones in the sample, 70% to 85% were seen once. The source material was memory CD4+ T cells from PBMCs. The subset here: CD45RA-negative fraction. Receptors originate from a man aged 18 to 29 in good health. Some clones in this sample may be carry-over from other donors' samples.

This chain connects TRBV7-9 to TRBJ1-1; 8 positions match TRBD1. The CDR3 contains 17 residues. Germline V gene sequence: CDR1 SEHNR, CDR2 FQNEAQ (reference sequence). Unmatched junction bases numbered 16, after V lost 5 bases and J lost 5 bases. The CDR3 DNA reads TGTGCCAGCAGCGGGGAGAACAGGGGGAGTTTGGTTACTGAAGCTTTCTTT. Protein product: CASSGENRGSLVTEAFF.

The chain employs TRBV30 and TRBJ1-6, with a possible D match to TRBD1 (6 bases). Germline values: CDR1 GTSNPN, CDR2 SVGIG (reference sequence). With 7 bases removed from V and 10 bases from J, the gap between germline ends came to 17 bases. The CDR3 is 13 residues long. The CDR3 loop is CALEGVPGSPLHF. The CDR3 DNA sequence: TGTGCCTTGGAGGGGGTACCAGGGTCACCCCTCCACTTT.

There are a few counts of this clone. The DNA of the CDR3 is TGTGCCTGGAGTGTTTATCGAAACACTGAAGCTTTCTTT. Protein sequence: CAWSVYRNTEAFF. The rearrangement links TRBV30 to TRBJ1-1, with D uncertain. The CDR3 totals 13 residues. The germline V gene has CDR1 GTSNPN and CDR2 SVGIG (reference sequence). V lost 0 bases and J lost 2, with 7 bases in between. The full variable domain, in which reference TRBV30 and TRBJ1-1 provide the parts outside the CDR3, is SQTIHQWPATLVQPVGSPLSLECTVEGTSNPNLYWYRQAAGRGLQLLFYSVGIGQISSEVPQNLSASRPQDRQFILSSKKLLLSDSGFYLCAWSVYRNTEAFFGQGTRLTVV.

The chain joins TRBV28 to TRBJ2-7; D is ambiguous. The ends were cut back, 1 base at V and 3 bases at J, with 13 bases in the middle. Germline V lookup: CDR1 MDHEN, CDR2 SYDVKM. The length of the CDR3 is 15 residues. The CDR3 region is CASSLLGSSGYEQYF. In DNA, the CDR3 is TGTGCCAGCAGTTTATTAGGCAGTTCGGGCTACGAGCAGTACTTC.

This clone has more than one count but fewer than ten. The chain combines TRBV9 with TRBJ2-5; no reliable D call. The germline CDR1 and CDR2 sequences are SGDLS and YYNGEE. The CDR3 spans 15 residues. V lost 0 bases to trimming and J lost 5 bases, with 14 bases between them. CDR3 DNA sequence: TGTGCCAGCAGCGTAGGGGCGGTCGCCCAGGAGACCCAGTACTTC. Protein sequence: CASSVGAVAQETQYF.

In this sample, this clone turned up a few times. V gene TRBV11-2 combines with J gene TRBJ2-5; D is undetermined. The germline V gene encodes CDR1 SGHAT and CDR2 FQNNGV. With 3 bases removed from V and 2 bases from J, the gap between germline ends came to 10 bases. The CDR3 consists of 14 residues. The CDR3 DNA is TGTGCCAGCAGCTTCCAGACCGTTCAAGAGACCCAGTACTTC. Encoded protein: CASSFQTVQETQYF.

CDR3 protein: CASSQAWGGSKNIQYF. DNA of the CDR3: TGCGCCAGCAGCCAAGCCTGGGGCGGGTCCAAAAACATTCAGTACTTC. The J gene is TRBJ2-4, the V gene TRBV4-1; D assignment may be TRBD1 or TRBD2 (5 bases each). CDR3 length equals 16 residues. V lost 1 base, J lost 2 bases, and 12 bases lay in between. CDR1 and CDR2 (germline): MGHRA, YSYEKL.

V gene TRBV30 combines with J gene TRBJ1-3; D may be TRBD1 (5 bases). The V end was cut by 3 bases, the J end by 2 bases, with 8 bases between. The CDR3 runs 13 residues. The germline gives CDR1 GTSNPN, CDR2 SVGIG (reference sequence). CDR3 bases: TGTGCCTGGAGGACAGTCGCTGGAAACACCATATATTTT. It is translated as CAWRTVAGNTIYF.

Only a few counts were recorded for this clone. The chain employs TRBV10-2 and TRBJ2-3, with D uncertain. Germline assignment: CDR1 WSHSY and CDR2 SAAADI. V shed 5 bases and J shed 4 bases, with 13 bases lying between them. This CDR3 region has 14 residues. The CDR3 protein is CASSSSVVSDTQYF. CDR3 nucleotides: TGCGCCAGCAGTTCGAGCGTGGTGTCAGATACGCAGTATTTT.

This clone was seen a few times. The CDR3 sequence is CAWSTQVNTEAFF. The CDR3 bases are TGTGCCTGGAGTACTCAGGTGAACACTGAAGCTTTCTTT. The chain is built from TRBV30 and TRBJ1-1; D gene uncertain. In germline, CDR1 is GTSNPN, CDR2 SVGIG (reference sequence). Between the trimmed V and J ends, which lost 2 bases and 0 bases, there was a span of 7 bases. This CDR3 has 13 residues. Full variable domain (missing parts from reference TRBV30 and TRBJ1-1): SQTIHQWPATLVQPVGSPLSLECTVEGTSNPNLYWYRQAAGRGLQLLFYSVGIGQISSEVPQNLSASRPQDRQFILSSKKLLLSDSGFYLCAWSTQVNTEAFFGQGTRLTVV.

V and J are TRBV7-9 and TRBJ2-5; possibly TRBD2 for D (5 bases). The ends were cut back, 8 bases at V and 4 bases at J, with 20 bases in the middle. CDR1 SEHNR and CDR2 FQNEAQ come from the germline V gene (reference sequence). The CDR3 is 15 residues long. The CDR3: CASPPLRGFPETQYF. CDR3 nucleotides: TGTGCCAGCCCCCCCCTTCGAGGGTTCCCAGAGACCCAGTACTTC.

The chain is built from TRBV6-5 and TRBJ2-2, with D perhaps matching TRBD1 (5 bases). Trimming cost V 2 bases and J 5 bases, with 9 bases left between them. The germline V gene has CDR1 MNHEY and CDR2 SVGAGI. The CDR3 consists of 14 residues. The CDR3 DNA is TGTGCCAGCAGTTACGGCAGGGCGACCGGGGAGCTGTTTTTT. Translated, it gives CASSYGRATGELFF.

The V and J genes are TRBV7-9 and TRBJ2-5; TRBD2 agrees at 10 bases. CDR3 size: 18 residues. CDR1 and CDR2 from the germline V gene are SEHNR and FQNEAQ (reference sequence). V trimming: 3 bases; J trimming: 5 bases; junction bases outside the gene matches: 15. Here the CDR3 DNA reads TGTGCCAGCAGCTTCCCCCTAAGGCTAGCGGGAGTTAAGGAGACCCAGTACTTC. It translates to CASSFPLRLAGVKETQYF. Based on the CDR3 plus reference TRBV7-9 and TRBJ2-5, the full variable domain is DTGVSQNPRHKITKRGQNVTFRCDPISEHNRLYWYRQTLGQGPEFLTYFQNEAQLEKSRLLSDRFSAERPKGSFSTLEIQRTEQGDSAMYLCASSFPLRLAGVKETQYFGPGTRLLVL.

This clone was observed at least ten times. V and J are TRBV6-9 and TRBJ2-7; possibly TRBD1 or TRBD2 for D (5 bases each). This CDR3 comprises 16 residues. Germline CDR1 MNHGY, CDR2 SVAAGI. V lost 6 bases and J lost 3, with 21 bases in between. The CDR3 DNA reads as TGTGCCAGCAGCCGCCGGGGAGACAGTTCCAGCTACGAGCAGTACTTC. Amino acid sequence: CASSRRGDSSSYEQYF.

The chain uses TRBV19 and TRBJ2-3; 7 nucleotides agree with TRBD1. The CDR3 has 13 residues. The V segment lost 10 bases and the J segment 2 bases; nucleotides outside the gene matches: 6. CDR1 is LNHDA, CDR2 SQIVND, per germline (reference sequence). The CDR3 loop reads CATQGQLTDTQYF. In nucleotides, the CDR3 is TGTGCCACCCAGGGACAGCTCACAGATACGCAGTATTTT. Supplemented by reference TRBV19 and TRBJ2-3, the full variable domain reads DGGITQSPKYLFRKEGQNVTLSCEQNLNHDAMYWYRQDPGQGLRLIYYSQIVNDFQKGDIAEGYSVSREKKESFPLTVTSAQKNPTAFYLCATQGQLTDTQYFGPGTRLTVL.